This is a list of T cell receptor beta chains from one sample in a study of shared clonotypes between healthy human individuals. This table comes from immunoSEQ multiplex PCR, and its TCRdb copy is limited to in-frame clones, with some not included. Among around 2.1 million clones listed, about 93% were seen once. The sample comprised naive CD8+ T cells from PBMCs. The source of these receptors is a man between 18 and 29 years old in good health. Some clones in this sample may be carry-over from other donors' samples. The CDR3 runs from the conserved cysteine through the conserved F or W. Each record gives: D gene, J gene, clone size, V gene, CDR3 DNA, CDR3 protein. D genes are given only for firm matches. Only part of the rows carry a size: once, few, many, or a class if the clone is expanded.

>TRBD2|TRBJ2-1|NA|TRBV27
TGTGCCAGCAGCCCTATAAGAGCGGGAGGGCACGATGAGCAGTTCTTC
CASSPIRAGGHDEQFF
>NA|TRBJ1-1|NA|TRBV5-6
TGTGCCAGCAGCTTTGGGCGATCCGCTTTCTTT
CASSFGRSAFF
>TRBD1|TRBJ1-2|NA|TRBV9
TGTGCCAGCAGCGCCCTAAAGGGACAGCTTAACTATGGCTACACCTTC
CASSALKGQLNYGYTF
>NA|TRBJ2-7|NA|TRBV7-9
TGTGCCAGCAGCTTGGGCTACTCCTACGAGCAGTACTTC
CASSLGYSYEQYF
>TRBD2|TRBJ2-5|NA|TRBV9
TGTGCCAGCAGCGTAGCTGGCACTAGCGAGAGGCAGTACTTC
CASSVAGTSERQYF
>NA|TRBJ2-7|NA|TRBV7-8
TGTGCCAGCAGCGCCCCAACTAGATACTACGAGCAGTACTTC
CASSAPTRYYEQYF
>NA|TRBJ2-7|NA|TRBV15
TGTGCCACCAGCAGTTCCGTAAAGGCACTCGAGCAGTACTTC
CATSSSVKALEQYF
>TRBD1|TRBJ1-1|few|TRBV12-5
TGTGCTAGTGGTTGGACATCGGGACAGCTGAACACTGAAGCTTTCTTT
CASGWTSGQLNTEAFF
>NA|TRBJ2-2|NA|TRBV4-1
TGCGCCAGCAGCCAAGCCCCCACTCTAGCCGCCGGGGAGCTGTTTTTT
CASSQAPTLAAGELFF
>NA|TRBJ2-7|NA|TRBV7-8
TGTGCCAGCAGCTCGGGTCCCCACGAGCAGTACTTC
CASSSGPHEQYF
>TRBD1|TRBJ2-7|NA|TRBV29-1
TGCAGCGTAGACAGGGGCTACGAGCAGTACTTC
CSVDRGYEQYF
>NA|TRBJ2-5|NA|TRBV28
TGTGCCAGCACCCTGGAGGACCAAGAGACCCAGTACTTC
CASTLEDQETQYF
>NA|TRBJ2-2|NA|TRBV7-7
TGTGCCAGCAGCTTCGGGCCCACCGGGGAGCTGTTTTTT
CASSFGPTGELFF
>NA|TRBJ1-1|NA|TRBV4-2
TGTGCCAGCAGCCAATACCCTGGCAGGGTGGACACTGAAGCTTTCTTT
CASSQYPGRVDTEAFF
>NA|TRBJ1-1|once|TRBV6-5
TGTGCCAGCAGTTACGCCTCTGGGGGTGAAGCTTTCTTT
CASSYASGGEAFF
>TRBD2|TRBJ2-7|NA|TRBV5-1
TGCGCCAGCAGCCTCATTTCAGGGAGGGCCAGCTCCTACGAGCAGTACTTC
CASSLISGRASSYEQYF
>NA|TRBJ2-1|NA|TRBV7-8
TGTGCCAGCAGCTTTAGCGATGAGCAGTTCTTC
CASSFSDEQFF
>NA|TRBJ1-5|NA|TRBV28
TGTGCCAGCAGACACCAACGGGATCAGCCCCAGCATTTT
CASRHQRDQPQHF
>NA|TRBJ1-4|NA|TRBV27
TGTGCCAGCAGTTTGTTGCAGGGAGAAGAAAAACTGTTTTTT
CASSLLQGEEKLFF
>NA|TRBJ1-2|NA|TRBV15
TGTGCCACCAGCAGGATCCCCATGACAGAAAAGTATGGCTACACCTTC
CATSRIPMTEKYGYTF
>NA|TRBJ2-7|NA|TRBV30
TGTGCCTGGAGTGTAAGCCCTTCCTACGAGCAGTACTTC
CAWSVSPSYEQYF
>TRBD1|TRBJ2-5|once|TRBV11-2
TGTGCCAGCAGCCTAGGGACAGTAGATTGGGAGACCCAGTACTTC
CASSLGTVDWETQYF
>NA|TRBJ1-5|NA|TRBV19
TGTGCCAGTAGTATAGTGGTCGGGGGCAATCAGCCCCAGCATTTT
CASSIVVGGNQPQHF
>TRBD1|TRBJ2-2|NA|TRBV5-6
TGTGCCAGCAGCTTTGTGAGCCAGGGGGCTGCCGGGGAGCTGTTTTTT
CASSFVSQGAAGELFF
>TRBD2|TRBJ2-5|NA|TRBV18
TGTGCCAGCTCACCGGGGACTAGCTCTGAGACCCAGTACTTC
CASSPGTSSETQYF
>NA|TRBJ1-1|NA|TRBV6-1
TGTGCCAGCAGTGAAAAGGGCCCCAGATGGAGCACTGAAGCTTTCTTT
CASSEKGPRWSTEAFF
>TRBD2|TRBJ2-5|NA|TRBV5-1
TGCGCCAGCAGCCCCACCGGACTAGAGCTTCAAGAGACCCAGTACTTC
CASSPTGLELQETQYF
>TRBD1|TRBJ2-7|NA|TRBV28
TGTGCCAGCAGTGGGGACAGGGAGAGTGACTACGAGCAGTACTTC
CASSGDRESDYEQYF
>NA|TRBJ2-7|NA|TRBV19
TGTGCCAGTAGTGTCGACCCTTTTGAGCAGTACTTC
CASSVDPFEQYF
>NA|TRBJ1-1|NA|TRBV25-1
TGTGCCAGCAGTAGAGGGACACCGAACACTGAAGCTTTCTTT
CASSRGTPNTEAFF
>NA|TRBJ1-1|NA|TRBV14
TGTGCCAGCAGCCCCCTGCGACAGGAGAACACTGAAGCTTTCTTT
CASSPLRQENTEAFF
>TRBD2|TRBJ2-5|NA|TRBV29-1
TGCAGCGTTGAACCGGGACTAGCGGGAGCGTACCAAGAGACCCAGTACTTC
CSVEPGLAGAYQETQYF
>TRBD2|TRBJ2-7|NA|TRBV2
TGTGCCAGCAGTGAGGGACTAGCGGAGGGAGTTCGGGGGGCCGAGCAGTACTTC
CASSEGLAEGVRGAEQYF
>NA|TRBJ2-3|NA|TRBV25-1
TGTGCCAGCAGTGTCCTCCTAATAGATACGCAGTATTTT
CASSVLLIDTQYF
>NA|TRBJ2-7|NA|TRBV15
TGTGCCACCAGCAGCTTCGACAGGTTATCCTACGAGCAGTACTTC
CATSSFDRLSYEQYF
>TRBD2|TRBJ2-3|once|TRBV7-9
TGTGCCAGCAGCTCCCCCGGGACTAGCGGCTTTAGCACAGATACGCAGTATTTT
CASSSPGTSGFSTDTQYF
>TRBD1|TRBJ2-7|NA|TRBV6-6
TGTGCCAGCAGTTACCCCGGGACAGGCACCTACGAGCAGTACTTC
CASSYPGTGTYEQYF
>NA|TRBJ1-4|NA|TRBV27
TGTGCCAGCAGTCCCTTAGAGGGCCCGGGGGGACTGTTTTTT
CASSPLEGPGGLFF
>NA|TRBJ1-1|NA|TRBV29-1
TGCAGCGGAAGCGATACCCGTTTCCTGAACACTGAAGCTTTCTTT
CSGSDTRFLNTEAFF
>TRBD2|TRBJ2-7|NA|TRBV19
TGTGCCAGTAGTATGTGGCTAGCGGTAGCCTACGAGCAGTACTTC
CASSMWLAVAYEQYF
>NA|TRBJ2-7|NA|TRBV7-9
TGTGCCAGCCCGGTTGGCTTCTCCTCCTACGAGCAGTACTTC
CASPVGFSSYEQYF
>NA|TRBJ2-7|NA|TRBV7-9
TGTGCCAGCCGGACAGATCACTACGAGCAGTACTTC
CASRTDHYEQYF
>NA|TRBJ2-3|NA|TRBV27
TGTGCGACGCGTACCTACACCGATACCCGCACAGATACGCAGTATTTT
CATRTYTDTRTDTQYF